This record looks at one T cell receptor beta chain sequence and its context. Its antigen is undetermined. The data were taken from a study of identifying expanded T cells in peripheral blood. Study outcomes and limitations: Approximately two-week clone count variance significantly increased as total template count grew. Roughly 1.2 clones differed between technical replicates, versus about 15 and 19 over time.

CDR3 size: 15 residues. The germline V gene has CDR1 SGDLS and CDR2 YYNGEE. Trimming pared 0 bases from V and 2 bases from J, leaving 11 bases between. Collection occurred without any documented infections or immune events in donors. Profiling relied on immunoSEQ multiplex PCR, and the TCRdb table lists in-frame clones only, not all of them. The repertoire has 110,000 or so clones, 88% of them found once; the top ten carry more than 6.5%. The clonotype comes from a person between 18 and 75 years old in good health. The chain joins TRBV9 to TRBJ1-2; D is possibly TRBD1 (5 bases). The specimen was blood. The CDR3 region is CASSVGGTLNYGYTF. The DNA of the CDR3 is TGTGCCAGCAGCGTAGGGGGGACCTTAAACTATGGCTACACCTTC.